This T cell receptor (beta chain) came from a study of blood T cell repertoires in COVID-19. V was shortened by 2 bases and J by 15 bases, with 17 bases between the two germline ends. There are 14 residues in the CDR3. The recovered donors of Cohort 3 showed two negative PCRs, clearance, or symptom resolution. Clones were read by immunoSEQ multiplex PCR, and TCRdb kept only the in-frame ones, dropping some. The data hold a few hundred thousand clones, with roughly 90% observed a single time. The chain recombines TRBV23-1 with TRBJ1-6; D call uncertain. TRBV23-1 is filed as an ORF, its function uncertain. Sequencing input: PBMCs or T cells enriched from blood (not recorded which). The source of this sequence is a woman under 40 who had recovered from COVID-19. The CDR3 coding sequence is TGCGCCAGCAGTCAACCGGAGTCTCGGGGTCTCCTCCACTTT. It is translated as CASSQPESRGLLHF.